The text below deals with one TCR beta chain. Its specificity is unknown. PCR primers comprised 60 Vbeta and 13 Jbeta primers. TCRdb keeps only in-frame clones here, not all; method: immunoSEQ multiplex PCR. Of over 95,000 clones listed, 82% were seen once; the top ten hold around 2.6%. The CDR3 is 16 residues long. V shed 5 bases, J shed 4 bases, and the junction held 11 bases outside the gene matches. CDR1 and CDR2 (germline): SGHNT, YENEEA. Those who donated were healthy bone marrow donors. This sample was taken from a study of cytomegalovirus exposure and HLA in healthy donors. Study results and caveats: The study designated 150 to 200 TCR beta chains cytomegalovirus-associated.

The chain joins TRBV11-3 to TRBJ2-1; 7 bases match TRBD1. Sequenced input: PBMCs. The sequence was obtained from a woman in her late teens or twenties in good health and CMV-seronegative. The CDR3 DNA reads TGTGCCAGCAGCCCAACCGGGACAGTCTTTTACAATGAGCAGTTCTTC. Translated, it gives CASSPTGTVFYNEQFF.